The clone carrying this TCR beta chain was found many times. The junction and the germline gene differ at one end; a read error may be behind it. The entry originates in a study of T cell repertoires in cytomegalovirus infection. Looking at the study overall: Evidence of both CMV infection and a matching HLA type came from public TCR beta signatures.

TCRdb reprocessed the reads via MiXCR and lists one record per CDR3 protein. The sample lists about 400,000 distinct CDR3 sequences; less than 20% were seen once. Sequencing was done on a sample of PBMCs. The receptor was derived from a human donor in good health (CMV status not recorded). Some clones in this sample may be carry-over from other donors' samples.

The CDR3 DNA sequence: TGTGCCAGCAGCCTTGGCGGGACACCGGCTCGGATGGCTACACCAAACTTC. It translates to CASSLGGTPARMATPNF. This rearrangement joins TRBV28 to TRBJ1-2; weak D call: TRBD1 (6 bases). In germline, CDR1 is MDHEN, CDR2 SYDVKM. CDR3 length: 17 residues.